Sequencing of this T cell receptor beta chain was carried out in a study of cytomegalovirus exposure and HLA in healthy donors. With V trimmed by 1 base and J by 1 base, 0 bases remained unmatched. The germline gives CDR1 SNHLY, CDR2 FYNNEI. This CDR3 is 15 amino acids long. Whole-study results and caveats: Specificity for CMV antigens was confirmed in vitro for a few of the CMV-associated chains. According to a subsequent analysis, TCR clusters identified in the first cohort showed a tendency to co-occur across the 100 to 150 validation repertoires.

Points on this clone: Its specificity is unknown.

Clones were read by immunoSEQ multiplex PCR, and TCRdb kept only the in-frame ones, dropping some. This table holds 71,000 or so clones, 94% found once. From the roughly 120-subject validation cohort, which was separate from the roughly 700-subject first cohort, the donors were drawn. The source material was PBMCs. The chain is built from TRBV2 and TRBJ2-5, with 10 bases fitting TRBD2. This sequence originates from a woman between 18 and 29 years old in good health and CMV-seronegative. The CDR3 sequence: CASSEGLAGQETQYF. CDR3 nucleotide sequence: TGTGCCAGCAGTGAAGGACTAGCGGGCCAAGAGACCCAGTACTTC.